The T cell receptor beta chain under discussion was sequenced for a study of identifying expanded T cells in peripheral blood. This clone was recorded a few times. Its antigen is not identified. Study findings and constraints: Over two and four weeks, about 15 and 18 clones changed, versus approximately 1.2 between replicates. Variance in clone template counts between approximately 2-week samples significantly increased with total template count across all healthy donors.

Healthy donors had no documented immune events, such as infections, while sampled. V lost 4 bases, J lost 4 bases, and 15 bases lay in between. The CDR3 covers 15 residues. The V gene's germline CDR1 is ENHRY and CDR2 SYGVKD. Using immunoSEQ multiplex PCR, the repertoire was profiled, and TCRdb retains in-frame clones only, with some absent. The data contain 97,000 or so clones, about nine tenths of them seen just once; the ten biggest clones take up 11% to 15%. The clonotype comes from a person aged 18 to 75 in good health. The genes are TRBV10-3 and TRBJ2-3, with a possible D match to TRBD2 (5 bases). Material: blood. CDR3: CAISVRGSGADTQYF. In DNA, the CDR3 is TGTGCCATCAGTGTACGGGGTAGTGGAGCAGATACGCAGTATTTT.